The TCR beta chain under discussion was sequenced for a study of blood T cell repertoires in COVID-19. About the study: Sites in the United States, Italy and Spain provided acute and convalescent COVID-19 samples. PBMCs, B-cell-depleted T cells, or T cells were the source of the cDNA or gDNA that made up the material.

The CDR3 is 15 residues long. The V and J ends lost 5 bases and 3 bases, in that order; junction bases with no gene match: 9. Germline CDR1 MDHEN, CDR2 SYDVKM. Study processing details: It was from reference gene primer amplification that nucleated cell counts were estimated. Profiling relied on immunoSEQ multiplex PCR, and the TCRdb table lists in-frame clones only, not all of them. That table supplies the V and J calls and clone size; D and trimming were determined from the DNA. In the table there are 120,000 to 150,000 clones, around 80% of which are singletons. Sequenced input: peripheral blood. The chain recombines TRBV28 with TRBJ1-2, with 7 bases that match TRBD1. This TCR was recovered from a man at least 80 years old with acute or convalescent COVID-19. CDR3 coding DNA: TGTGCCAGCAGTACCCCGGGACAGAGACACTATGGCTACACCTTC. Amino acid sequence: CASSTPGQRHYGYTF.